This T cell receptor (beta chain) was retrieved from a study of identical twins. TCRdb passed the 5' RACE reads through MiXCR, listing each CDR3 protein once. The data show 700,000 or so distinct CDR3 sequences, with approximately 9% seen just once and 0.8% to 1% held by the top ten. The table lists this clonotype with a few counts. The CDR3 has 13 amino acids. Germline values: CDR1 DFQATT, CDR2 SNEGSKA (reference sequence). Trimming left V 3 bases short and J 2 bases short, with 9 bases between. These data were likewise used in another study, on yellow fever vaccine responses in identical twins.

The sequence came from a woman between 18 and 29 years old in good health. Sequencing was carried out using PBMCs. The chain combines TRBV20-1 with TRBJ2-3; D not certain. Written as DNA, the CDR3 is TGCAGTGCTAGCCCCCCGTACACAGATACGCAGTATTTT. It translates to CSASPPYTDTQYF.